The rows below give T cell receptor beta chains drawn from one sample of a study of OX40 agonist ivuxolimab in advanced cancers. The repertoire was sequenced with immunoSEQ multiplex PCR; TCRdb's copy has only in-frame clones and lacks some. The table lists about 81,000 clones, approximately 90% of them singletons. Here the sequenced sample was CD4+ or CD8+ T cells sorted from blood, taken in a trial of the OX40 agonist ivuxolimab. The receptor source for this set is an adult with an advanced solid tumor such as melanoma, head and neck, liver or kidney cancer. Each CDR3 is given with its conserved first and last residue. The order of the fields is J gene, D gene, clone size, V gene, CDR3 protein, CDR3 DNA. A D gene is named only where the DNA matches it firmly. Size tells how often a clone was seen (once, few, many) or the class of an expanded clone, and some rows leave it out.

j_gene: TRBJ2-7
d_gene: NA
abundance: NA
v_gene: TRBV25-1
CDR3aa: CASEIGSREQYF
CDR3nt: TGTGCCAGCGAAATCGGATCGCGCGAGCAGTACTTC

j_gene: TRBJ2-5
d_gene: NA
abundance: NA
v_gene: TRBV18
CDR3aa: CASSPPSDGSRGTQYF
CDR3nt: TGTGCCAGCTCACCACCTAGCGACGGATCAAGGGGGACCCAGTACTTC

j_gene: TRBJ1-3
d_gene: TRBD1
abundance: NA
v_gene: TRBV5-1
CDR3aa: CASSRGQGGNTIYF
CDR3nt: TGCGCCAGCAGCCGGGGACAGGGAGGAAACACCATATATTTT

j_gene: TRBJ1-2
d_gene: NA
abundance: NA
v_gene: TRBV18
CDR3aa: CASSPDGLGGYTF
CDR3nt: TGTGCCAGCTCACCAGACGGATTGGGTGGCTACACCTTC

j_gene: TRBJ1-2
d_gene: NA
abundance: NA
v_gene: TRBV2
CDR3aa: CASSERSANYGYTF
CDR3nt: TGTGCCAGCAGTGAAAGGTCGGCTAACTATGGCTACACCTTC

j_gene: TRBJ2-2
d_gene: NA
abundance: NA
v_gene: TRBV2
CDR3aa: CASLRDTGDTGELFF
CDR3nt: TGTGCCTCCCTGAGAGATACTGGGGACACCGGGGAGCTGTTTTTT

j_gene: TRBJ1-5
d_gene: NA
abundance: NA
v_gene: TRBV27
CDR3aa: CASSPHRAQPQHF
CDR3nt: TGTGCCAGCAGTCCCCACAGGGCTCAGCCCCAGCATTTT

j_gene: TRBJ1-2
d_gene: TRBD1
abundance: NA
v_gene: TRBV27
CDR3aa: CASSLFRTGNYGYTF
CDR3nt: TGTGCCAGCAGTTTATTCCGGACAGGGAACTATGGCTACACCTTC

j_gene: TRBJ1-2
d_gene: NA
abundance: NA
v_gene: TRBV9
CDR3aa: CASSPRALGENYGYTF
CDR3nt: TGTGCCAGCAGCCCTCGTGCTTTGGGTGAGAACTATGGCTACACCTTC

j_gene: TRBJ2-7
d_gene: NA
abundance: once
v_gene: TRBV18
CDR3aa: CASSLGMTSYEQYF
CDR3nt: TGTGCCAGCTCGCTTGGGATGACATCCTACGAGCAGTACTTC

j_gene: TRBJ2-7
d_gene: TRBD1
abundance: NA
v_gene: TRBV19
CDR3aa: CASSISLGQGTGEQYF
CDR3nt: TGTGCCAGTAGTATTTCTTTGGGACAGGGTACGGGGGAGCAGTACTTC

j_gene: TRBJ1-1
d_gene: TRBD1
abundance: NA
v_gene: TRBV18
CDR3aa: CASSPPSGGLNTEAFF
CDR3nt: TGTGCCAGCTCACCACCTTCAGGGGGCCTGAACACTGAAGCTTTCTTT

j_gene: TRBJ1-1
d_gene: TRBD1
abundance: NA
v_gene: TRBV5-8
CDR3aa: CASSLDRGWTEAFF
CDR3nt: TGTGCCAGCAGCTTGGACAGGGGCTGGACTGAAGCTTTCTTT

j_gene: TRBJ1-6
d_gene: NA
abundance: NA
v_gene: TRBV7-9
CDR3aa: CASSPPSGNSPLHF
CDR3nt: TGTGCCAGCAGCCCCCCCTCGGGCAATTCACCCCTCCACTTT

j_gene: TRBJ1-5
d_gene: TRBD1
abundance: NA
v_gene: TRBV2
CDR3aa: CASRIRQGPQPQHF
CDR3nt: TGTGCCAGCAGGATTCGACAGGGCCCTCAGCCCCAGCATTTT

j_gene: TRBJ1-1
d_gene: NA
abundance: NA
v_gene: TRBV28
CDR3aa: CASSASSRGPGEAFF
CDR3nt: TGTGCCAGCAGTGCCAGTTCCCGGGGTCCGGGTGAAGCTTTCTTT

j_gene: TRBJ1-1
d_gene: NA
abundance: NA
v_gene: TRBV29-1
CDR3aa: CSAGSDSQVGTEAFF
CDR3nt: TGCAGCGCCGGGTCGGACTCCCAGGTCGGCACTGAAGCTTTCTTT

j_gene: TRBJ2-7
d_gene: TRBD1
abundance: NA
v_gene: TRBV7-9
CDR3aa: CASSLSRQGRGEQYF
CDR3nt: TGTGCCAGCAGCTTATCTCGACAGGGGCGAGGCGAGCAGTACTTC

j_gene: TRBJ2-2
d_gene: NA
abundance: NA
v_gene: TRBV18
CDR3aa: CASSPDYAGELFF
CDR3nt: TGTGCCAGCTCACCCGACTACGCAGGGGAGCTGTTTTTT

j_gene: TRBJ2-3
d_gene: TRBD2
abundance: once
v_gene: TRBV19
CDR3aa: CATSPASGGHPDGDTQYF
CDR3nt: TGTGCCACCTCCCCCGCTAGCGGGGGCCATCCGGATGGAGATACGCAGTATTTT

j_gene: TRBJ1-3
d_gene: TRBD1
abundance: NA
v_gene: TRBV5-4
CDR3aa: CASSPGGVSGNTIYF
CDR3nt: TGTGCCAGCAGCCCAGGGGGAGTCTCTGGAAACACCATATATTTT

j_gene: TRBJ1-4
d_gene: NA
abundance: NA
v_gene: TRBV12-1
CDR3aa: CASSFGGKRPVDEKLFF
CDR3nt: TGTGCCAGCAGCTTTGGGGGAAAACGGCCGGTGGATGAAAAACTGTTTTTT

j_gene: TRBJ2-5
d_gene: NA
abundance: NA
v_gene: TRBV10-3
CDR3aa: CAISEAGGRETQYF
CDR3nt: TGTGCCATCAGTGAGGCCGGGGGGCGAGAGACCCAGTACTTC

j_gene: TRBJ1-2
d_gene: NA
abundance: NA
v_gene: TRBV10-3
CDR3aa: CATSAGDGYTF
CDR3nt: TGTGCCACGAGTGCAGGGGACGGCTACACCTTC

j_gene: TRBJ2-7
d_gene: NA
abundance: NA
v_gene: TRBV5-5
CDR3aa: CASSLVLTGRPYEQYF
CDR3nt: TGTGCCAGCAGCTTGGTATTAACAGGGAGACCCTACGAGCAGTACTTC

j_gene: TRBJ2-3
d_gene: NA
abundance: NA
v_gene: TRBV2
CDR3aa: CASSLAPDTQYF
CDR3nt: TGTGCCAGCAGTCTAGCCCCAGATACGCAGTATTTT

j_gene: TRBJ2-7
d_gene: TRBD1
abundance: NA
v_gene: TRBV15
CDR3aa: CATSPGRQGGVYEQYF
CDR3nt: TGTGCCACCTCACCGGGTAGACAGGGCGGTGTCTACGAGCAGTACTTC

j_gene: TRBJ1-5
d_gene: NA
abundance: NA
v_gene: TRBV7-2
CDR3aa: CASSLKGAGGNQPQHF
CDR3nt: TGTGCCAGCAGCCTTAAAGGGGCGGGTGGCAATCAGCCCCAGCATTTT

j_gene: TRBJ2-7
d_gene: NA
abundance: NA
v_gene: TRBV5-1
CDR3aa: CASNPSGTGNTEQYF
CDR3nt: TGCGCCAGCAATCCGTCAGGAACGGGGAACACCGAGCAGTACTTC

j_gene: TRBJ1-2
d_gene: NA
abundance: once
v_gene: TRBV6-4
CDR3aa: CASRAGVGYGYTF
CDR3nt: TGTGCCAGCAGGGCAGGGGTCGGATATGGCTACACCTTC

j_gene: TRBJ2-3
d_gene: TRBD1
abundance: NA
v_gene: TRBV7-2
CDR3aa: CASSPGQGPDTQYF
CDR3nt: TGTGCCAGCAGCCCGGGACAGGGGCCAGATACGCAGTATTTT

j_gene: TRBJ1-2
d_gene: NA
abundance: once
v_gene: TRBV2
CDR3aa: CASSESAWANYGYTF
CDR3nt: TGTGCCAGCAGTGAATCAGCCTGGGCTAACTATGGCTACACCTTC

j_gene: TRBJ1-1
d_gene: NA
abundance: NA
v_gene: TRBV27
CDR3aa: CASSFSLGEAFF
CDR3nt: TGTGCCAGCAGTTTCTCGCTCGGTGAAGCTTTCTTT

j_gene: TRBJ2-1
d_gene: NA
abundance: once
v_gene: TRBV12-5
CDR3aa: CASVNPRLRLFNNEQFF
CDR3nt: TGTGCTAGTGTCAACCCAAGACTACGCCTTTTCAACAATGAGCAGTTCTTC

j_gene: TRBJ1-2
d_gene: NA
abundance: NA
v_gene: TRBV29-1
CDR3aa: CSVGRGADDYGYTF
CDR3nt: TGCAGCGTGGGGCGAGGGGCCGACGACTATGGCTACACCTTC

j_gene: TRBJ2-2
d_gene: NA
abundance: once
v_gene: TRBV7-6
CDR3aa: CASSPQAALGTGELFF
CDR3nt: TGTGCCAGCAGCCCACAGGCGGCATTAGGGACCGGGGAGCTGTTTTTT

j_gene: TRBJ1-4
d_gene: NA
abundance: NA
v_gene: TRBV7-9
CDR3aa: CASSPQSRDEKLFF
CDR3nt: TGTGCCAGCAGCCCCCAGTCCAGGGATGAAAAACTGTTTTTT

j_gene: TRBJ1-2
d_gene: TRBD1
abundance: NA
v_gene: TRBV2
CDR3aa: CASSRDRNYGYTF
CDR3nt: TGTGCCAGCAGTCGGGACAGAAACTATGGCTACACCTTC

j_gene: TRBJ1-1
d_gene: NA
abundance: NA
v_gene: TRBV7-6
CDR3aa: CASSPWRGSEAFF
CDR3nt: TGTGCCAGCAGCCCGTGGAGGGGCTCTGAAGCTTTCTTT

j_gene: TRBJ1-4
d_gene: TRBD1
abundance: NA
v_gene: TRBV7-9
CDR3aa: CASSSQTGMDEKLFF
CDR3nt: TGTGCCAGCAGCTCACAGACAGGGATGGATGAAAAACTGTTTTTT

j_gene: TRBJ1-1
d_gene: NA
abundance: NA
v_gene: TRBV7-2
CDR3aa: CASSPGRRGNAEAFF
CDR3nt: TGTGCCAGCAGCCCAGGACGAAGGGGTAACGCTGAAGCTTTCTTT

j_gene: TRBJ1-2
d_gene: NA
abundance: NA
v_gene: TRBV9
CDR3aa: CASNRGLSVDGYTF
CDR3nt: TGTGCCAGCAATAGGGGACTCTCGGTTGATGGCTACACCTTC

j_gene: TRBJ2-1
d_gene: TRBD2
abundance: once
v_gene: TRBV7-3
CDR3aa: CASSLGTTYNEQFF
CDR3nt: TGTGCCAGCAGCTTAGGGACTACCTACAATGAGCAGTTCTTC

j_gene: TRBJ1-1
d_gene: NA
abundance: NA
v_gene: TRBV4-3
CDR3aa: CASSQGSHGDTEAFF
CDR3nt: TGCGCCAGCAGCCAAGGGTCCCATGGAGACACTGAAGCTTTCTTT

j_gene: TRBJ2-7
d_gene: TRBD2
abundance: NA
v_gene: TRBV7-9
CDR3aa: CASSRGGLDSYEQYF
CDR3nt: TGTGCCAGCAGCCGAGGGGGACTAGATTCCTACGAGCAGTACTTC

j_gene: TRBJ1-4
d_gene: TRBD1
abundance: NA
v_gene: TRBV13
CDR3aa: CASSPRGDRGEKLFF
CDR3nt: TGTGCCAGCAGCCCCCGCGGGGACAGGGGTGAAAAACTGTTTTTT

j_gene: TRBJ2-6
d_gene: NA
abundance: NA
v_gene: TRBV6-5
CDR3aa: CASSPLGYGANVLTF
CDR3nt: TGTGCCAGCAGTCCTCTGGGGTATGGGGCCAACGTCCTGACTTTC

j_gene: TRBJ2-5
d_gene: TRBD1
abundance: once
v_gene: TRBV2
CDR3aa: CASFGTGEGETQYF
CDR3nt: TGTGCCAGCTTTGGGACAGGGGAAGGGGAGACCCAGTACTTC

j_gene: TRBJ2-3
d_gene: NA
abundance: once
v_gene: TRBV9
CDR3aa: CASSYRLADTQYF
CDR3nt: TGTGCCAGCAGCTATAGACTAGCAGATACGCAGTATTTT

j_gene: TRBJ1-3
d_gene: NA
abundance: NA
v_gene: TRBV9
CDR3aa: CASSRDLLGDTIYF
CDR3nt: TGTGCCAGCAGCCGGGACCTCCTGGGGGACACCATATATTTT

j_gene: TRBJ1-1
d_gene: NA
abundance: NA
v_gene: TRBV21-1
CDR3aa: CASSKEEGQKAFF
CDR3nt: TGTGCCAGCAGCAAAGAGGAGGGACAGAAAGCTTTCTTT

j_gene: TRBJ2-3
d_gene: NA
abundance: NA
v_gene: TRBV10-3
CDR3aa: CASGASKPDTQYF
CDR3nt: TGTGCCTCGGGGGCTAGCAAACCGGATACGCAGTATTTT

j_gene: TRBJ2-1
d_gene: TRBD1
abundance: NA
v_gene: TRBV2
CDR3aa: CASRRDRVGNEQFF
CDR3nt: TGTGCCAGCCGACGGGACAGGGTGGGCAATGAGCAGTTCTTC

j_gene: TRBJ1-3
d_gene: NA
abundance: many
v_gene: TRBV5-1
CDR3aa: CASSLGADGNTIYF
CDR3nt: TGCGCCAGCAGCTTGGGGGCCGATGGAAACACCATATATTTT

j_gene: TRBJ2-7
d_gene: NA
abundance: NA
v_gene: TRBV27
CDR3aa: CASSPIGTPGEQYF
CDR3nt: TGTGCCAGCAGTCCCATCGGGACTCCGGGGGAGCAGTACTTC

j_gene: TRBJ2-2
d_gene: NA
abundance: NA
v_gene: TRBV6-4
CDR3aa: CASSAWDGTGELFF
CDR3nt: TGTGCCAGCAGTGCTTGGGACGGCACCGGGGAGCTGTTTTTT